The rows below give T cell receptor beta chains drawn from one sample of a study of shared T cell receptors in the human thymus. Some clones are missing from TCRdb's copy, which holds only in-frame ones; the method was immunoSEQ multiplex PCR. The table lists over 350,000 clones, just under 95% of them singletons. The sequenced sample consisted of thymocytes. The receptors here all came from a human donor. CDR3s include the opening cysteine and the closing phenylalanine or tryptophan. Fields, in order: J gene, clone size, D gene, V gene, CDR3 DNA, CDR3 protein. A D gene is named only where the DNA matches it firmly. Clone size appears in some rows only: once, few, many, or a class for an expanded clone.

TRBJ2-5 . . TRBV10-1 TGCGCCAGCAGTCGTTACCAAGAGACCCAGTACTTC CASSRYQETQYF
TRBJ1-3 . TRBD1 TRBV13 TGTGCCAGCAGCTCCCACAGGGGTGGGGGTGGAAACACCATATATTTT CASSSHRGGGGNTIYF
TRBJ1-5 . . TRBV7-9 TGTGCCAGCAGCCCTACACATAGCAATCAGCCCCAGCATTTT CASSPTHSNQPQHF
TRBJ1-3 . . TRBV7-9 TGTGCCAGCAGCCCCGCCCACTACCGTAGCTCCAGCTCTGGAAACACCATATATTTT CASSPAHYRSSSSGNTIYF
TRBJ1-2 . . TRBV11-3 TGTGCCAGCAGCCCGCGGTGGCCTATTAACTATGGCTACACCTTC CASSPRWPINYGYTF
TRBJ2-7 . TRBD2 TRBV2 TGTGCCAGCAGTGAAGATAAGACTAGCGGGAACTACGAGCAGTACTTC CASSEDKTSGNYEQYF
TRBJ1-1 . . TRBV7-4 TGTGCCAGCAGCTTAGCGCCCGGAGTAACAGGGTCCCCTGAAGCTTTCTTT CASSLAPGVTGSPEAFF
TRBJ2-3 once . TRBV5-8 TGTGCCAGCAGCTTTGGAGATACGCAGTATTTT CASSFGDTQYF
TRBJ2-3 once TRBD2 TRBV29-1 TGCAGCGTTAAGGCGGGAGGGGCAGATACGCAGTATTTT CSVKAGGADTQYF
TRBJ1-5 . . TRBV5-1 TGCGCCAGCAGCTTGGCCGTTTGTTCCCAGCCCCAGCATTTT CASSLAVCSQPQHF
TRBJ2-3 . TRBD2 TRBV10-2 TGCGCCAGCAGTCCCGGGACTACACTAGAGAGCACAGATACGCAGTATTTT CASSPGTTLESTDTQYF
TRBJ2-1 . . TRBV4-2 TGTGCCAGCAGCCGAAACAGGTCGGGGCCCTTTGTCGATGAGCAGTTCTTC CASSRNRSGPFVDEQFF
TRBJ2-3 . . TRBV7-2 TGTGCCAGCAGCCCTAGGGCCAAGGATGAAGCAGATACGCAGTATTTT CASSPRAKDEADTQYF
TRBJ2-7 . TRBD2 TRBV27 TGTGCCAGCAGTTTAAGGACTAGCGAAAAGTGGGGCGACCACGAGCAGTACTTC CASSLRTSEKWGDHEQYF
TRBJ1-1 . TRBD1 TRBV10-3 TGTGCCATCAGTGAGTCAGGAGGGGGCGCGTTCACTGAAGCTTTCTTT CAISESGGGAFTEAFF
TRBJ1-6 . TRBD1 TRBV27 TGTGCCAGCAGTTACTTGACAGGGAGGTCTTCACCCCTCCACTTT CASSYLTGRSSPLHF
TRBJ1-2 few . TRBV5-1 TGCGCCAGCAGCTTGGGGAGCAACTATGGCTACACCTTC CASSLGSNYGYTF
TRBJ1-2 . . TRBV30 TGTGCCTGGAGTGTCCTTACCCTAGAGGGCTACACCTTC CAWSVLTLEGYTF
TRBJ1-4 . TRBD1 TRBV30 TGTGCCTGGAGTGTACCCCCTGACAGGGAAAATAATGAAAAACTGTTTTTT CAWSVPPDRENNEKLFF
TRBJ2-1 . . TRBV15 TGTGCCACCAGCAGAGATAGAGGGCCTAGGAATGAGCAGTTCTTC CATSRDRGPRNEQFF
TRBJ1-1 once . TRBV5-4 TGTGCCAGCAGCATAAATCGGGGGGCGCCAACTGAAGCTTTCTTT CASSINRGAPTEAFF
TRBJ2-7 . . TRBV28 TGTGCCAGCAGTTGCCCGGCCCGACTAGGCGACACCTACGAGCAGTACTTC CASSCPARLGDTYEQYF
TRBJ2-7 . TRBD1 TRBV27 TGTGCCAGCAGTCCCGACCGGGACAGGGCTTCCTACGAGCAGTACTTC CASSPDRDRASYEQYF
TRBJ2-5 . . TRBV10-3 TGTGCCATCAGTGATATGGAGGGGGGGGCAGCCCAAGAGACCCAGTACTTC CAISDMEGGAAQETQYF
TRBJ2-5 . TRBD1 TRBV28 TGTGCCAGCAGTCGGACAGGGGGAGAGACCCAGTACTTC CASSRTGGETQYF
TRBJ1-4 . . TRBV5-1 TGCGCCAGCAGCTTGTCGACAGGTGCAGACGAAAAACTGTTTTTT CASSLSTGADEKLFF
TRBJ2-7 . . TRBV5-1 TGCGCCAGCAGCTTGTCAGGGATCTGCTACGAGCAGTACTTC CASSLSGICYEQYF
TRBJ2-7 once TRBD1 TRBV14 TGTGCCAGCAGCCAATCCCGGGACAGGGGATCACGGGAGCAGTACTTC CASSQSRDRGSREQYF
TRBJ2-7 few . TRBV28 TGTGCCAGCAGTTTATGGGCGCTTACCAAAACCTACGAGCAGTACTTC CASSLWALTKTYEQYF
TRBJ2-1 . TRBD2 TRBV5-4 TGTGCCAGCAGCCGGACTAGCATCTACAATGAGCAGTTCTTC CASSRTSIYNEQFF
TRBJ2-2 . . TRBV6-4 TGTGCCAGCAGCCAGGAGGTTAGGACCGGGGAGCTGTTTTTT CASSQEVRTGELFF